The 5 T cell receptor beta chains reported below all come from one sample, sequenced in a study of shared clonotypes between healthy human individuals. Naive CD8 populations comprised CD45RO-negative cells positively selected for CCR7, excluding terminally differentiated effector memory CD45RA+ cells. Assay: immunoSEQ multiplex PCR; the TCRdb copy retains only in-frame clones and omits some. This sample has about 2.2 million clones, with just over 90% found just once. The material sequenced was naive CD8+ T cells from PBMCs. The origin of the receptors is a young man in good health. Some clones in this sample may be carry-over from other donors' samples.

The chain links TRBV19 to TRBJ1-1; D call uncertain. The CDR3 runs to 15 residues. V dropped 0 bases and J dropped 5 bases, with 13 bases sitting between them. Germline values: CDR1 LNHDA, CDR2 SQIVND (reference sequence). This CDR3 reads CASSIEGRSGTEAFF. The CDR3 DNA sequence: TGTGCCAGTAGTATAGAGGGCAGGTCTGGGACTGAAGCTTTCTTT.

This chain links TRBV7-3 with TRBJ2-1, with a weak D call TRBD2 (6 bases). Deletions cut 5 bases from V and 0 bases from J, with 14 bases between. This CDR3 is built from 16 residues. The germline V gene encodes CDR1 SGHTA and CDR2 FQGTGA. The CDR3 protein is CASSLGLPSSYNEQFF. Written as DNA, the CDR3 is TGTGCCAGCAGCCTGGGACTCCCGAGCTCCTACAATGAGCAGTTCTTC.

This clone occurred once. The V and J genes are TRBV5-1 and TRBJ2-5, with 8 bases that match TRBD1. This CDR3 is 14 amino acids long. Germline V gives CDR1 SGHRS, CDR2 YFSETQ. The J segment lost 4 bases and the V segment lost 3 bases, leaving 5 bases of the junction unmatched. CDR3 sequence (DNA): TGCGCCAGCAGCTCTCAGGGACAGGCAGAGACCCAGTACTTC. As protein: CASSSQGQAETQYF. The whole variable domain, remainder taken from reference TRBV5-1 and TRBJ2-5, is KAGVTQTPRYLIKTRGQQVTLSCSPISGHRSVSWYQQTPGQGLQFLFEYFSETQRNKGNFPGRFSGRQFSNSRSEMNVSTLELGDSALYLCASSSQGQAETQYFGPGTRLLVL.

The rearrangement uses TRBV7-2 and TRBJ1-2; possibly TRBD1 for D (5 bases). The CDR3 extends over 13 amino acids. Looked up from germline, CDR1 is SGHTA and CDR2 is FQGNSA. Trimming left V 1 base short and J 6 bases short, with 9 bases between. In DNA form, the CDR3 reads TGTGCCAGCAGCTTAGGTTCAGGGAATGGCTACACCTTC. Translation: CASSLGSGNGYTF.

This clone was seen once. The CDR3, as DNA: TGTGCCAGCAGCCCCCGATCGGTGGAGGAGACCCAGTACTTC. Translating it yields CASSPRSVEETQYF. V gene TRBV11-2 combines with J gene TRBJ2-5; the D is unclear. There are 14 residues in the CDR3. The V gene's germline CDR1 is SGHAT and CDR2 FQNNGV. V was trimmed by 5 bases and J by 5 bases, leaving 15 bases between them.